This is a list of T cell receptor beta chains from one sample in a study of T cell responses to AZD1222 COVID-19 vaccine. Libraries were prepared by immunoSEQ multiplex PCR; TCRdb keeps only in-frame clonotypes and omits some of them. This table holds about 56,000 clones, 88% found once. Sequenced here: peripheral blood, sampled on day 0 of AZD1222 vaccination. The receptors originated from an adult in good health. CDR3s include the opening cysteine and the closing phenylalanine or tryptophan. The order of the fields is J gene, clone size, V gene, D gene, CDR3 DNA, CDR3 protein. A D gene is named only where the DNA matches it firmly. Not every row has a clone size; where given, it reads once, few, many or a size class.

J gene: TRBJ1-1
clone size: .
V gene: TRBV29-1
D gene: TRBD1
CDR3 DNA: TGCAGCGTTGATGACAGGGATACTGGCGCTGAAGCTTTCTTT
CDR3 protein: CSVDDRDTGAEAFF

J gene: TRBJ1-1
clone size: .
V gene: TRBV6-5
D gene: .
CDR3 DNA: TGTGCCAGCAGTTACTCCCTGGCAGGGGAGAACACTGAAGCTTTCTTT
CDR3 protein: CASSYSLAGENTEAFF

J gene: TRBJ2-3
clone size: .
V gene: TRBV5-1
D gene: .
CDR3 DNA: TGCGCCAGCCCCTCAGGACGTGTGGGCACAGATACGCAGTATTTT
CDR3 protein: CASPSGRVGTDTQYF

J gene: TRBJ1-1
clone size: .
V gene: TRBV25-1
D gene: .
CDR3 DNA: TGTGCCAGCAGTGAATTTTTTTTAGGGGAAATGAACACTGAAGCTTTCTTT
CDR3 protein: CASSEFFLGEMNTEAFF

J gene: TRBJ2-7
clone size: .
V gene: TRBV7-9
D gene: .
CDR3 DNA: TGTGCCAGCAGCTTCACAGGTTCGAGCGAGCAGTACTTC
CDR3 protein: CASSFTGSSEQYF

J gene: TRBJ2-2
clone size: once
V gene: TRBV6-4
D gene: .
CDR3 DNA: TGTGCCAGCAGCAGGGAGGCAGGGAACACCGGGGAGCTGTTTTTT
CDR3 protein: CASSREAGNTGELFF

J gene: TRBJ2-7
clone size: .
V gene: TRBV20-1
D gene: .
CDR3 DNA: TGCAGTGCAGTAGACAGCTACGAGCAGTACTTC
CDR3 protein: CSAVDSYEQYF

J gene: TRBJ2-7
clone size: .
V gene: TRBV6-5
D gene: .
CDR3 DNA: TGTGCCAGCAGTTACATGAGACTAGGACCCGAGCAGTACTTC
CDR3 protein: CASSYMRLGPEQYF

J gene: TRBJ2-2
clone size: once
V gene: TRBV9
D gene: .
CDR3 DNA: TGTGCCGGCAGCGTATCAGGGAGGACCGGGGAGCTGTTTTTT
CDR3 protein: CAGSVSGRTGELFF

J gene: TRBJ1-1
clone size: .
V gene: TRBV23-1
D gene: TRBD1
CDR3 DNA: TGCGCCAGCAGTCAATCTGGGCCCGACATGTCAGGGGGACCGAACACTGAAGCTTTCTTT
CDR3 protein: CASSQSGPDMSGGPNTEAFF

J gene: TRBJ1-2
clone size: .
V gene: TRBV7-9
D gene: TRBD1
CDR3 DNA: TGTGCCAGCAGCTCGTCACCGGGACAGAAGAACTATGGCTACACCTTC
CDR3 protein: CASSSSPGQKNYGYTF

J gene: TRBJ1-3
clone size: once
V gene: TRBV18
D gene: .
CDR3 DNA: TGTGCCAGCTACACCAACTCTGGAAACACCATATATTTT
CDR3 protein: CASYTNSGNTIYF

J gene: TRBJ2-7
clone size: .
V gene: TRBV7-8
D gene: .
CDR3 DNA: TGTGCCAGCAGCGCATGGAGAGGCGAGCAGTACTTC
CDR3 protein: CASSAWRGEQYF

J gene: TRBJ2-7
clone size: .
V gene: TRBV24-1
D gene: TRBD1
CDR3 DNA: TGTGCCACCTCCGGACAGGGTGAGGACGAGCAGTACTTC
CDR3 protein: CATSGQGEDEQYF

J gene: TRBJ2-4
clone size: .
V gene: TRBV29-1
D gene: .
CDR3 DNA: TGCAGCGTCCAAAAGGGGACGGTGAAAAAAAACATTCAGTACTTC
CDR3 protein: CSVQKGTVKKNIQYF

J gene: TRBJ2-7
clone size: .
V gene: TRBV30
D gene: .
CDR3 DNA: TGTGCCTGGAGTGTAGGAGGGAGAGGCGAGCAGTACTTC
CDR3 protein: CAWSVGGRGEQYF

J gene: TRBJ1-6
clone size: .
V gene: TRBV19
D gene: .
CDR3 DNA: TGTGCCAGTAGCCCGACCCTGAATTCACCCCTCCACTTT
CDR3 protein: CASSPTLNSPLHF

J gene: TRBJ1-5
clone size: .
V gene: TRBV6-6
D gene: .
CDR3 DNA: TGTGCCAGCAGCCTATCCAACAGACCTAATCAGCCCCAGCATTTT
CDR3 protein: CASSLSNRPNQPQHF

J gene: TRBJ2-1
clone size: .
V gene: TRBV14
D gene: TRBD1
CDR3 DNA: TGTGCCAGCAGTCGACAGGGTTCCTACAATGAGCAGTTCTTC
CDR3 protein: CASSRQGSYNEQFF

J gene: TRBJ2-7
clone size: .
V gene: TRBV10-1
D gene: .
CDR3 DNA: TGCGCCAGCAGCCCGGACGGCTACGAGCAGTACTTC
CDR3 protein: CASSPDGYEQYF

J gene: TRBJ1-2
clone size: .
V gene: TRBV30
D gene: .
CDR3 DNA: TGTGCCTGGAATTCTAACAGAAACTATGGCTACACCTTC
CDR3 protein: CAWNSNRNYGYTF

J gene: TRBJ2-3
clone size: .
V gene: TRBV4-1
D gene: TRBD1
CDR3 DNA: TGCGCCAGCAGCCGAGACAGGGAAGATACGCAGTATTTT
CDR3 protein: CASSRDREDTQYF

J gene: TRBJ1-3
clone size: .
V gene: TRBV6-5
D gene: .
CDR3 DNA: TGTGCCAGCAGGCCCGACCCCGGCTCTGGAAACACCATATATTTT
CDR3 protein: CASRPDPGSGNTIYF

J gene: TRBJ2-7
clone size: .
V gene: TRBV5-1
D gene: TRBD2
CDR3 DNA: TGCGCCAGCAGCTTGGGCCCCGGACTAGGAGCCTACGAGCAGTACTTC
CDR3 protein: CASSLGPGLGAYEQYF

J gene: TRBJ2-5
clone size: .
V gene: TRBV19
D gene: .
CDR3 DNA: TGTGCCAGTAGCATTAACTCCCAAGAGACCCAGTACTTC
CDR3 protein: CASSINSQETQYF

J gene: TRBJ2-1
clone size: once
V gene: TRBV7-2
D gene: TRBD1
CDR3 DNA: TGTGCCAGCAGCCTCGGGACAGAGTACAATGAGCAGTTCTTC
CDR3 protein: CASSLGTEYNEQFF

J gene: TRBJ2-4
clone size: .
V gene: TRBV30
D gene: .
CDR3 DNA: TGTGCCTGGAGTGTTCTGGGGGAGACCAAAAACATTCAGTACTTC
CDR3 protein: CAWSVLGETKNIQYF

J gene: TRBJ2-1
clone size: .
V gene: TRBV5-1
D gene: TRBD2
CDR3 DNA: TGCGCCAGCAGCTTGGGGCGGGAGCGATACAATGAGCAGTTCTTC
CDR3 protein: CASSLGRERYNEQFF

J gene: TRBJ2-5
clone size: .
V gene: TRBV11-2
D gene: .
CDR3 DNA: TGTGCCAGCAGCCGAAATGCTGGAGGCGAGACCCAGTACTTC
CDR3 protein: CASSRNAGGETQYF

J gene: TRBJ2-1
clone size: .
V gene: TRBV30
D gene: .
CDR3 DNA: TGTGCCTGGAGCCTCTGGGGGGAAGAGCAGTTCTTC
CDR3 protein: CAWSLWGEEQFF

J gene: TRBJ2-1
clone size: .
V gene: TRBV7-2
D gene: .
CDR3 DNA: TGTGCCAGCAGCCCCCAGGGGGCGGGAGGGCCCAGGAATGAGCAGTTCTTC
CDR3 protein: CASSPQGAGGPRNEQFF

J gene: TRBJ2-1
clone size: .
V gene: TRBV2
D gene: TRBD2
CDR3 DNA: TGTGCCAGCAGTGAGTTGGGACTAGCGGGAGGGGATGAGCAGTTCTTC
CDR3 protein: CASSELGLAGGDEQFF

J gene: TRBJ2-5
clone size: .
V gene: TRBV24-1
D gene: .
CDR3 DNA: TGTGCCACCAGTGAGTCCGGGCTGGAGACCCAGTACTTC
CDR3 protein: CATSESGLETQYF

J gene: TRBJ2-5
clone size: once
V gene: TRBV15
D gene: .
CDR3 DNA: TGTGCCACCAGCAGAGATACAGAACCCGCAGAGACCCAGTACTTC
CDR3 protein: CATSRDTEPAETQYF

J gene: TRBJ2-5
clone size: .
V gene: TRBV18
D gene: TRBD1
CDR3 DNA: TGTGCCAGCTCACCAAGTACAGGGGGACAAGAGACCCAGTACTTC
CDR3 protein: CASSPSTGGQETQYF

J gene: TRBJ2-7
clone size: .
V gene: TRBV28
D gene: TRBD1
CDR3 DNA: TGTGCCAGCAGTTTGGGAATGGACAGGGTTCCTTACGAGCAGTACTTC
CDR3 protein: CASSLGMDRVPYEQYF

J gene: TRBJ1-4
clone size: .
V gene: TRBV27
D gene: .
CDR3 DNA: TGTGCCACCAGTACGGTGGGTAATGAAAAACTGTTTTTT
CDR3 protein: CATSTVGNEKLFF

J gene: TRBJ2-7
clone size: .
V gene: TRBV4-3
D gene: TRBD1
CDR3 DNA: TGCGCCAGCAGCCAAGACAGGGGGCGTCTCCAGTACTTC
CDR3 protein: CASSQDRGRLQYF

J gene: TRBJ1-2
clone size: once
V gene: TRBV5-4
D gene: .
CDR3 DNA: TGTGCCAGCAGCCGAGCCCTCGGCGCTAACTATGGCTACACCTTC
CDR3 protein: CASSRALGANYGYTF

J gene: TRBJ2-7
clone size: few
V gene: TRBV7-2
D gene: .
CDR3 DNA: TGTGCCAGCAGCTTAGAGGTCAGAGCCTACGAGCAGTACTTC
CDR3 protein: CASSLEVRAYEQYF

J gene: TRBJ2-1
clone size: .
V gene: TRBV5-4
D gene: TRBD2
CDR3 DNA: TGTGCCAGCAGCTCCGGGACTAGCGGATACAATGAGCAGTTCTTC
CDR3 protein: CASSSGTSGYNEQFF

J gene: TRBJ1-5
clone size: .
V gene: TRBV6-5
D gene: .
CDR3 DNA: TGTGCCAGCAGTTATCGAGGGGAGGTCGGTCAGCCCCAGCATTTT
CDR3 protein: CASSYRGEVGQPQHF

J gene: TRBJ2-2
clone size: .
V gene: TRBV4-1
D gene: .
CDR3 DNA: TGCGCCAGCAGCCAAGATAGACTACAGCTCTCTGCATCGAACACCGGGGAGCTGTTTTTT
CDR3 protein: CASSQDRLQLSASNTGELFF

J gene: TRBJ1-6
clone size: .
V gene: TRBV6-5
D gene: TRBD1
CDR3 DNA: TGTGCCAGCAGTTTCCGGCCACAGGGGAGTAATTCACCCCTCCACTTT
CDR3 protein: CASSFRPQGSNSPLHF

J gene: TRBJ2-7
clone size: .
V gene: TRBV20-1
D gene: TRBD1
CDR3 DNA: TGCAGTGCTAGTAATACAGGGGGCTACGAGCAGTACTTC
CDR3 protein: CSASNTGGYEQYF

J gene: TRBJ1-1
clone size: .
V gene: TRBV5-4
D gene: .
CDR3 DNA: TGTGCCAGCAGCTTGGGTCCGGCGGGGGAAGGAACTGAAGCTTTCTTT
CDR3 protein: CASSLGPAGEGTEAFF

J gene: TRBJ1-4
clone size: .
V gene: TRBV5-1
D gene: .
CDR3 DNA: TGCGCCAGCAGCTTGGCCGACAGCCGCTATGAAAAACTGTTTTTT
CDR3 protein: CASSLADSRYEKLFF

J gene: TRBJ1-1
clone size: .
V gene: TRBV6-5
D gene: TRBD1
CDR3 DNA: TGTGCCAGCAGAGGTGACAGGGGGCCGAACACTGAAGCTTTCTTT
CDR3 protein: CASRGDRGPNTEAFF

J gene: TRBJ2-1
clone size: .
V gene: TRBV19
D gene: .
CDR3 DNA: TGTGCCAGTAGTCGGACTAGGGGGGATGAGCAGTTCTTC
CDR3 protein: CASSRTRGDEQFF

J gene: TRBJ1-5
clone size: .
V gene: TRBV12-3/TRBV12-4
D gene: .
CDR3 DNA: TGTGCCAGCAGTTTAAATCAGCCCCAGCATTTT
CDR3 protein: CASSLNQPQHF

J gene: TRBJ2-1
clone size: .
V gene: TRBV25-1
D gene: .
CDR3 DNA: TGTGCCAGCAGTGAATGGCAGGTGCAGTTCTTC
CDR3 protein: CASSEWQVQFF

J gene: TRBJ1-2
clone size: .
V gene: TRBV18
D gene: TRBD1
CDR3 DNA: TGTGCCAGCTCACTGCAGGGGGGTCGGAGTGGCTACACCTTC
CDR3 protein: CASSLQGGRSGYTF

J gene: TRBJ1-6
clone size: .
V gene: TRBV24-1
D gene: TRBD1
CDR3 DNA: TGTGCCACCAGTGATGGAACGGGACAGAATTCACCCCTCCACTTT
CDR3 protein: CATSDGTGQNSPLHF

J gene: TRBJ2-1
clone size: .
V gene: TRBV4-3
D gene: .
CDR3 DNA: TGCGCCAGCAGCCGAGCCTTAGCACCCTACAATGAGCAGTTCTTC
CDR3 protein: CASSRALAPYNEQFF

J gene: TRBJ2-2
clone size: .
V gene: TRBV18
D gene: .
CDR3 DNA: TGTGCCAGCTCAAAAAGGAGTGGCGGGGAGCTGTTTTTT
CDR3 protein: CASSKRSGGELFF

J gene: TRBJ1-5
clone size: few
V gene: TRBV6-6
D gene: TRBD1
CDR3 DNA: TGTGCCAGCACTAGGGACAGGGACCGGCCCCAGCATTTT
CDR3 protein: CASTRDRDRPQHF

J gene: TRBJ1-4
clone size: .
V gene: TRBV7-2
D gene: TRBD1
CDR3 DNA: TGTGCCAGCAGCTTAGGGACAGGGGGCAAGTATGAAAAACTGTTTTTT
CDR3 protein: CASSLGTGGKYEKLFF